A single T cell receptor (beta chain) is shown here with its context. The antigen this receptor binds is unknown. No base-level quality is on record; no much larger clone is a single base apart. The data derive from a study of cytomegalovirus exposure and HLA in healthy donors (dated by TCRdb to about 2017). In terms of the full investigation: An earlier analysis of 550 to 700 of the donors reported roughly 300 Gb of sequence data and some 100 million unique TCR beta sequences from about 179 million T cells. An early release that covered about 600 HLA-typed donors contained about 300 gigabases of sequencing data and about 84 million unique TCR sequences. The genetic ancestry cluster associated with self-reported Caucasian donors included 70% to 85% of the 398 genotyped donors. The study aimed to test whether signatures of past pathogen exposure could be identified by cataloging public T cell receptors. The T cell repertoires of several hundred subjects were profiled by immunosequencing and related to cytomegalovirus serostatus. In addition to the first cohort of 650 to 750 subjects, a separate validation cohort of approximately 130 different subjects was used. To predict cytomegalovirus infection status, the study brought together high-throughput TCR immunosequencing, statistical association of individual TCRs with disease status, and machine learning. A later analysis re-analyzed previously published TCR beta repertoires from approximately 700 donors and added high-resolution HLA genotyping to study TCR occurrence patterns. In the later analysis, no new phenotypic data were used to find candidate immune exposures; instead, reliance was placed on TCR beta sequences and their occurrence across donors. An earlier analysis of approximately 500 of the donors applied high-throughput TCR beta sequencing to assess whether each TCR beta V gene segment acted as functional or pseudogenic. Alongside the repertoire data, information on donor age, sex, ethnicity and CMV serostatus was compiled. A later genetic analysis took genome-wide SNP genotypes for about three fifths of the 666 donors and used that subset as a discovery cohort. All discovery cohort repertoires had been generated using a single sequencing platform. Class I and class II HLA loci were covered by the typing at four-digit resolution. Typing coverage varied by locus: 629-630 donors for A, B, C, DRB1 and DQB1; roughly 520 for DQA1; approximately 570 for DPA1; about 450 for DPB1. Roughly five DR-DQ haplotypes were handled as single units for association and clustering because linkage in the cohort was strong. Across approximately 400 genotyped donors of the cohort, an average of about 250,000 unique TCR beta nucleotide sequences per donor were sequenced, and approximately 19% of those sequences were non-productive. The investigation overall reported the following: An earlier analysis of approximately 500 of the donors showed that most TCR beta V segments appeared in productive rearrangements either about 90% or about 30% of the time, which broadly matched IMGT annotations. According to a later analysis, TCR association rates differed among HLA loci, with DRB1 alleles showing the most associated TCRs and HLA-C alleles showing the fewest. CMV serostatus was the only immune exposure information available for the cohort. Sequencing depth was assumed to be roughly uniform across donors in the presence/absence analyses, though that assumption may not hold. In a later analysis, most CMV-associated TCR beta chains were found to appear HLA-restricted, with HLA associations seemingly driven largely by CMV exposure. While some public TCRs were present in many individuals, most TCR sequences turned up only very rarely across donors. HLA typing was unavailable for some donors at each locus, so association tests used only the typed subset. In this cohort, only TCR beta chains were sequenced, and detectable features were limited by the absence of alpha or paired-chain data. A later analysis associated about 17,000 TCR beta sequences with specific HLA alleles at a false discovery rate of 0.05. In vitro tests confirmed that a few of the cytomegalovirus-associated TCR beta chains recognize cytomegalovirus antigens. Compared with equally common non-associated chains, HLA-associated TCR beta chains in a later analysis were more clonally expanded and had lower generation probabilities. Compared with the roughly 670-donor mean, donors in an Asian-associated ancestry cluster had fewer N-insertions in productive TCRs, according to a later genetic analysis. The sequencing pipeline was judged likely to have produced a cluster of highly shared sequence variants as a technical artifact. Because counts were too low, about 15 rarely observed V segments, including chromosome 9 orphons, were left out of the earlier analysis of approximately 580 of the donors. The study gave a list of over 150 TCR beta chains associated with cytomegalovirus. Correlated functional status among segregating V segments might be attributable to linkage disequilibrium, but an unknown experimental factor could not be ruled out. A later genetic analysis associated a missense DCLRE1C variant with V-gene and J-gene trimming of TCR beta chains, and an independent cohort replicated the association. In both the original and validation cohorts, the classifier was reported to diagnose cytomegalovirus status with high specificity and sensitivity. A further reported finding was that TCR beta sequences accurately predicted the HLA-A and HLA-B alleles for most subjects in the first cohort. Several of the top co-occurrence clusters appeared to be linked to parvovirus B19, influenza, CMV and Epstein-Barr virus, according to a later analysis. When HLA alleles, especially DR and DQ, strongly co-occurred, attributing TCR associations to individual alleles was difficult. The authors suggested that the approach could potentially be extended to other disease states and immunological phenotypes. Some IMGT-functional V segments, including TRBV6-2 and TRBV6-3, could not be told apart with the 87-base-pair reads, so those segments were excluded.

Trimming removed 2 bases from V and 4 bases from J, leaving 14 bases between the germline ends. From a lookup of the germline V gene, CDR1 and CDR2 are SGHTA and FQGNSA. The CDR3, from cysteine to phenylalanine, totals 15 residues. CDR3 DNA only is kept here, 45 bases in frame from base 1. Libraries were constructed by the immunoSEQ multiplex PCR assay. The multiplex PCR relied on a mix of 60 forward primers for TCR Vbeta segments and 13 reverse primers for TCR Jbeta segments. Amplification of the CDR3 region of rearranged TCR beta genes was performed with a multiplex PCR assay on genomic DNA. On the Illumina HiSeq System, the amplified TCR beta libraries were sequenced as 87-base-pair reads. Concerning the study's data processing: A later analysis tallied roughly 78 million unique TCR beta chains across the 660 or so repertoires, and 10 million to 11 million of those chains were shared by two or more donors. To remove PCR and sequencing errors, raw reads were error-corrected and collapsed into unique sequences using a nearest-neighbor algorithm that merged closely related sequences. To assign V, D and J gene segments, CDR3 sequences were aligned to IMGT reference sequences. For a sequence to be retained, a match of at least six nucleotides to both a V gene segment and a J gene segment was required. Rearrangements were classified as productive when the CDR3 lacked stop codons and remained in frame with V and J, and all other rearrangements were classified as non-productive. Following IMGT convention, CDR3 was defined as the stretch from the second conserved V-encoded cysteine to the conserved J-encoded phenylalanine. In an earlier analysis of approximately 500 of the donors, sequences lacking an unambiguous match to a single V gene segment were excluded. In an earlier analysis of a few hundred of the donors, a V segment was called functional when productive rearrangements were above 56.7%, and segregating when the standard deviation between donors exceeded 5%. To diagnose cytomegalovirus status from the catalog of TCR beta chain sequences, a statistical classification framework was built. A later analysis assigned V and J genes by comparing TCR nucleotide sequences with IMGT/GENE-DB human TR gene sequences. The TCRdist pipeline was used in a later analysis to assign CDR3 sequences and most-parsimonious VDJ recombination scenarios. In a later analysis, each TCR beta chain was defined by its CDR3 amino acid sequence together with its V-gene family, and reads lacking a unique V-gene family were excluded. To address suspected cross-contamination and a sequencing artifact, a later analysis removed roughly 580 highly shared, low-generation-probability nucleotide sequences. For each public chain, a later analysis derived a clonal expansion index from normalized ranks of inferred template counts within each repertoire. A later analysis computed generation probabilities with a VDJ recombination model fitted to out-of-frame rearrangements, and checked the results against IGoR. A later analysis scored TCR-TCR, TCR-HLA and TCR-CMV co-occurrence with hypergeometric tests, applying a repertoire-size bias correction to TCR pairs. False discovery rates were estimated in a later analysis by permuting HLA or CMV assignments 20 times. In a later analysis, co-occurring TCRs were grouped with DBSCAN, and TCRdist sequence similarity was added when clustering was performed within HLA-allele-positive subsets. Repertoires with fewer than 30,000 or more than 120,000 public chains, plus five repertoires with anomalous nucleotide sharing, were excluded from co-occurrence clustering. The immuneACCESS repertoire file appears here via TCRdb, limited to in-frame rearrangements. These files lack a portion of the clones; in checked studies, under half of the deficit traces to unresolved V genes, and the cause of the others is not known. V, J and clone size were drawn from that table, and D and trimming were deduced from the DNA. The sample yields fewer than 110,000 clones; roughly 74% were counted once. 1.5% to 2% of the sample is taken by the ten largest.

In total, over 600 healthy bone marrow donors made up the cohort. At the time of sampling, every cohort member was nominally healthy, though immune exposures that went unrecorded were likely present. The donor was CMV seronegative and belonged to the group of under 400 seronegative cohort members. A peripheral blood sample was collected from each donor, and TCR beta sequencing was performed on peripheral blood mononuclear cells. The Qiagen DNeasy Blood Extraction Kit was used to extract genomic DNA from the blood cell samples. The rearranged segments are TRBV7-2 and TRBJ1-2; the D gene lacks a confident call. Sequences were obtained from PBMCs. This clonotype was obtained from a woman in her 40s in good health and CMV-seronegative. CDR3 protein: CASSLKTAAGYGYTF. The bases read TGTGCCAGCAGCTTAAAGACGGCGGCGGGCTATGGCTACACCTTC.